Listed below are T cell receptor beta chains from one sample, sequenced in a study of blood T cell repertoires in COVID-19. Only in-frame clones appear in the TCRdb table, and some are missing; sequencing was by immunoSEQ multiplex PCR. There are about 240,000 clones in the sample; roughly nine tenths occur only once, and roughly 5.8% lies in the top ten. Input material: peripheral blood. These receptors originate from a man aged 55 to 70 with acute or convalescent COVID-19. Both conserved end residues are part of each CDR3. A D gene is named only where the DNA matches it firmly. Clone size is shown for a subset of rows, as once, few, many or a class of expanded clone.

d_gene: TRBD1; abundance: NA; v_gene: TRBV7-2; j_gene: TRBJ2-5; CDR3nt: TGTGCCAGCAGCTTTAGGCAGGGGGTGGAGACCCAGTACTTC; CDR3aa: CASSFRQGVETQYF
d_gene: TRBD1; abundance: NA; v_gene: TRBV7-9; j_gene: TRBJ1-5; CDR3nt: TGTGCCAGCAGCTCCGTACAGGGGTCCCAGCCCCAGCATTTT; CDR3aa: CASSSVQGSQPQHF
d_gene: TRBD1; abundance: NA; v_gene: TRBV5-4; j_gene: TRBJ2-7; CDR3nt: TGTGCCAGCAGCTTCAGGGGACAGCCCTCCTACGAGCAGTACTTC; CDR3aa: CASSFRGQPSYEQYF
d_gene: NA; abundance: NA; v_gene: TRBV19; j_gene: TRBJ1-3; CDR3nt: TGTGCCAGTAGCTCATCAGGGGCTGGAAACACCATATATTTT; CDR3aa: CASSSSGAGNTIYF
d_gene: TRBD1; abundance: NA; v_gene: TRBV5-1; j_gene: TRBJ2-7; CDR3nt: TGCGCCAGCAGCACAGGGGGCGGTAGTTACGAGCAGTACTTC; CDR3aa: CASSTGGGSYEQYF
d_gene: NA; abundance: NA; v_gene: TRBV12-3/TRBV12-4; j_gene: TRBJ1-3; CDR3nt: TGTGCCAGCAGTTTAGCGCAGGGAAACACCATATATTTT; CDR3aa: CASSLAQGNTIYF
d_gene: NA; abundance: NA; v_gene: TRBV30; j_gene: TRBJ1-5; CDR3nt: TGTGCCTGCGCACAGGGCCCGGGAAGGAGCAATCAGCCCCAGCATTTT; CDR3aa: CACAQGPGRSNQPQHF
d_gene: TRBD2; abundance: NA; v_gene: TRBV29-1; j_gene: TRBJ2-5; CDR3nt: TGCAGCGAAGCGGGAGGCCCGCAAGAGACCCAGTACTTC; CDR3aa: CSEAGGPQETQYF
d_gene: NA; abundance: few; v_gene: TRBV12-3/TRBV12-4; j_gene: TRBJ1-5; CDR3nt: TGTGCCAGCAGTTTAGAGAGGGATCAGCCCCAGCATTTT; CDR3aa: CASSLERDQPQHF
d_gene: NA; abundance: NA; v_gene: TRBV27; j_gene: TRBJ2-5; CDR3nt: TGTGCCAGCAGTCCCCGGGGAACTGGAGAGACCCAGTACTTC; CDR3aa: CASSPRGTGETQYF
d_gene: TRBD1; abundance: NA; v_gene: TRBV20-1; j_gene: TRBJ2-5; CDR3nt: TGCAGTGCTAGTCTGCGGACAGGGGGCGCAGAGACCCAGTACTTC; CDR3aa: CSASLRTGGAETQYF
d_gene: NA; abundance: NA; v_gene: TRBV5-1; j_gene: TRBJ1-1; CDR3nt: TGCGCCAGCAGCTTGGCCAGGCCAGGGACTGAAGCTTTCTTT; CDR3aa: CASSLARPGTEAFF
d_gene: NA; abundance: NA; v_gene: TRBV6-5; j_gene: TRBJ2-7; CDR3nt: TGTGCCAGCAGTTCCCTCCGCTACGAGCAGTACTTC; CDR3aa: CASSSLRYEQYF
d_gene: NA; abundance: NA; v_gene: TRBV19; j_gene: TRBJ2-1; CDR3nt: TGTGCCAGTAGGATGGGTAGAAGCGGCGCGTCCTACAATGAGCAGTTCTTC; CDR3aa: CASRMGRSGASYNEQFF
d_gene: NA; abundance: NA; v_gene: TRBV7-8; j_gene: TRBJ2-2; CDR3nt: TGTGCCAGCAGCTTATACGGGAGTACCGGGGAGCTGTTTTTT; CDR3aa: CASSLYGSTGELFF
d_gene: NA; abundance: NA; v_gene: TRBV11-2; j_gene: TRBJ1-1; CDR3nt: TGTGCCAGCAGCTGGGAAGGGGGTTACACTGAAGCTTTCTTT; CDR3aa: CASSWEGGYTEAFF
d_gene: TRBD2; abundance: NA; v_gene: TRBV5-4; j_gene: TRBJ2-1; CDR3nt: TGTGCCAGCAGCTCGACTAGCGGGAGGGACCCCGAGCAGTTCTTC; CDR3aa: CASSSTSGRDPEQFF
d_gene: NA; abundance: NA; v_gene: TRBV12-3/TRBV12-4; j_gene: TRBJ1-5; CDR3nt: TGTGCCAGCAAGCAGGCCCCCAGGCAGCCCCAGCATTTT; CDR3aa: CASKQAPRQPQHF
d_gene: NA; abundance: NA; v_gene: TRBV30; j_gene: TRBJ2-1; CDR3nt: TGTGCCTGGAGTGTGAAGTCCGGTCTACAGCAGTTCTTC; CDR3aa: CAWSVKSGLQQFF
d_gene: NA; abundance: NA; v_gene: TRBV9; j_gene: TRBJ1-2; CDR3nt: TGTGCCAGCAGCAACCGGGACAACTCGGGCTACACCTTC; CDR3aa: CASSNRDNSGYTF
d_gene: TRBD2; abundance: NA; v_gene: TRBV4-2; j_gene: TRBJ2-7; CDR3nt: TGTGCCAGCAGCCAATTGACTAGCGGGAGCCCCTACGAGCAGTACTTC; CDR3aa: CASSQLTSGSPYEQYF
d_gene: NA; abundance: NA; v_gene: TRBV28; j_gene: TRBJ1-2; CDR3nt: TGTGCCAGCAGGCCCGCTTCCGGGGGCTATGGCTACACCTTC; CDR3aa: CASRPASGGYGYTF
d_gene: TRBD2; abundance: many; v_gene: TRBV5-4; j_gene: TRBJ2-7; CDR3nt: TGTGCCAGCAGCTCGTCAGCGGGAGCCCTCTACGAGCAGTACTTC; CDR3aa: CASSSSAGALYEQYF
d_gene: NA; abundance: NA; v_gene: TRBV6-5; j_gene: TRBJ1-6; CDR3nt: TGTGCCAGCAGTTACTCGAGCACGTCACCCCTCCACTTT; CDR3aa: CASSYSSTSPLHF
d_gene: TRBD1; abundance: NA; v_gene: TRBV10-3; j_gene: TRBJ1-2; CDR3nt: TGTGCCATCAGTGAGCTCACAGGGGCGGTTGGCCACACCTTC; CDR3aa: CAISELTGAVGHTF
d_gene: TRBD2; abundance: NA; v_gene: TRBV4-2; j_gene: TRBJ2-3; CDR3nt: TGTGCCAGCACCCCGGGACTAGCATCAGATACGCAGTATTTT; CDR3aa: CASTPGLASDTQYF
d_gene: NA; abundance: NA; v_gene: TRBV5-1; j_gene: TRBJ1-4; CDR3nt: TGCGCCAGCAGTCGGGAGGGAGGACATAATGAAAAACTGTTTTTT; CDR3aa: CASSREGGHNEKLFF
d_gene: NA; abundance: NA; v_gene: TRBV27; j_gene: TRBJ1-5; CDR3nt: TGTGCCAGCAGTACAATGGCAGGGCTCCAGCCCCAGCATTTT; CDR3aa: CASSTMAGLQPQHF
d_gene: TRBD2; abundance: NA; v_gene: TRBV30; j_gene: TRBJ2-7; CDR3nt: TGTGCCTGGGAGTATGGGACTAGTGGCGAGCAGTACTTC; CDR3aa: CAWEYGTSGEQYF
d_gene: TRBD2; abundance: NA; v_gene: TRBV6-2/TRBV6-3; j_gene: TRBJ2-1; CDR3nt: TGTGCCAGCAGTTACTCCCCTAGCGGAGTCTCCAATGAGCAGTTCTTC; CDR3aa: CASSYSPSGVSNEQFF
d_gene: NA; abundance: few; v_gene: TRBV6-5; j_gene: TRBJ1-5; CDR3nt: TGTGCCAGCAACCCGGGACGGAGGGATCAGCCCCAGCATTTT; CDR3aa: CASNPGRRDQPQHF
d_gene: NA; abundance: NA; v_gene: TRBV10-3; j_gene: TRBJ2-1; CDR3nt: TGTGCCATCAGTGAACTAGCAGACCCGGGATACAATGAGCAGTTCTTC; CDR3aa: CAISELADPGYNEQFF
d_gene: NA; abundance: NA; v_gene: TRBV9; j_gene: TRBJ1-4; CDR3nt: TGTGCCAGCAGCGTAGACCAAGGACAGAGTGAAAAACTGTTTTTT; CDR3aa: CASSVDQGQSEKLFF
d_gene: TRBD1; abundance: NA; v_gene: TRBV7-9; j_gene: TRBJ1-2; CDR3nt: TGTGCCAGCAGCCTGGGACAGGGGGCGTTTGGCTACACCTTC; CDR3aa: CASSLGQGAFGYTF
d_gene: TRBD1; abundance: NA; v_gene: TRBV28; j_gene: TRBJ2-7; CDR3nt: TGTGCCAGCAGTTTAGGGACAGGGGCTCTTGATCACTTC; CDR3aa: CASSLGTGALDHF
d_gene: NA; abundance: NA; v_gene: TRBV7-8; j_gene: TRBJ1-3; CDR3nt: TGTGCCAGCAGCTTAGCGCTATATACAGGGAAGACAAACACCATATATTTT; CDR3aa: CASSLALYTGKTNTIYF
d_gene: NA; abundance: once; v_gene: TRBV6-4; j_gene: TRBJ2-3; CDR3nt: TGTGCCAGCAGTGACTCCCGCGGGAAGGGGAGTGTTACGCAGTATTTT; CDR3aa: CASSDSRGKGSVTQYF